This T cell receptor (beta chain) was found in a study of a mutant IDH1 vaccine in newly diagnosed glioma. As for the study in general: There were approximately 62% males and about 38% females among treated patients, whose mean age was about 38 years. Antecedent treatment encompassed radiotherapy, temozolomide, or their combination; the majority received both.

Generated by immunoSEQ multiplex PCR, the TCRdb table keeps only in-frame clones and is missing some. Among about 68,000 clones listed, about four fifths were seen once. Whole-study findings and limits: Immune responses induced by the vaccine were seen in approximately 93% of patients, spanning multiple MHC alleles. Pseudoprogression looked unconnected to shifts in top peripheral T cell clonotypes.

Points on this clone: What it binds is not known.

The CDR3 loop spans 11 amino acids. Looked up from germline, CDR1 is MNHNY and CDR2 is SVGAGI (reference sequence). V was cut by 3 bases and J by 9 bases, with 9 bases left in between. Indicated time point: baseline, week 1 (first vaccination visit). Treatment here: pre-vaccination baseline after standard-of-care therapy. This receptor was identified in a man between 45 and 60 years old with glioma. The rearrangement uses TRBV6-6 and TRBJ2-7; no clear D gene. This specimen consisted of PBMCs, obtained from a glioma patient treated with radiotherapy, temozolomide or both. The CDR3 loop reads CASSYQSVQYF. The CDR3 nucleotides are TGTGCCAGCAGTTATCAGTCGGTGCAGTACTTC.